The T cell receptor (beta chain) described here comes from a study of post-analysis software for immune sequencing data. The CDR3 has 16 residues. Germline V CDR1 and CDR2: MNHNS, SASEGT. Trimming shortened V by 2 bases and J by 2 bases, and 10 bases separated the two germline ends. As for this clonotype: Its antigen is as yet unknown.

Prepared TCR beta cDNA libraries contained unique molecular identifiers. The authors obtained 500,000 or so cDNA molecules from roughly 1.1 to 9.2 million T cells. From the PCR reads, TCRdb called clonotypes with MiXCR, one entry per CDR3 protein. The data hold about 770,000 distinct CDR3 sequences, with around 45% observed a single time. Findings of the study overall: In multiple sclerosis, normalized Chao1 diversity was significantly below that of controls. Controls showed lower frequencies than patients for a few TRBV segments, and TRBV5-6, TRBV5-1 and TRBV20-1 were among these.

The TCR originated in a girl between 10 and 17 years old with multiple sclerosis. The sequencing sample was made of blood. V usage is TRBV6-1 and J usage is TRBJ2-6; no definite D call. CDR3 loop: CASSESAPPGANVLTF. The CDR3 DNA follows: TGTGCCAGCAGTGAATCCGCTCCTCCTGGGGCCAACGTCCTGACTTTC.